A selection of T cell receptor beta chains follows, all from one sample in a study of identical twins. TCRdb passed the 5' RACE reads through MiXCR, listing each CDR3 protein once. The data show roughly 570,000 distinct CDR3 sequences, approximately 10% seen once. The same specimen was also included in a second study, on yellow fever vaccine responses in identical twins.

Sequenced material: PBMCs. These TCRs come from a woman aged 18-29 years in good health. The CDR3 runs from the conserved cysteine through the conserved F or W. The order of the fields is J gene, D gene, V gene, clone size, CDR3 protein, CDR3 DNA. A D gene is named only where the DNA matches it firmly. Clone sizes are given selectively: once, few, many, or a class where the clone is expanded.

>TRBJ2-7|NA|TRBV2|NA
CASSGEDGLKALEQYF
TGTGCCAGCAGTGGAGAGGACGGACTAAAGGCACTCGAGCAGTACTTC
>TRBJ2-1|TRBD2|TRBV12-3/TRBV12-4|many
CASRPTSGSKGSANEQFF
TGTGCCAGCAGGCCCACTAGCGGTAGTAAGGGGTCGGCAAATGAGCAGTTCTTC
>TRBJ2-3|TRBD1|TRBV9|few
CASSVPSDRGGTDTQYF
TGTGCCAGCAGCGTGCCCTCAGACAGGGGAGGCACAGATACGCAGTATTTT
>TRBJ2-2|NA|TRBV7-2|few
CASTWGDTGELFF
TGTGCCAGCACCTGGGGCGACACCGGGGAGCTGTTTTTT
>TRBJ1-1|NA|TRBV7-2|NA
CASSFSQNTEAFF
TGTGCCAGCAGCTTTAGTCAGAACACTGAAGCTTTCTTT
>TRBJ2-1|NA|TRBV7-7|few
CASSLESRGGEQFF
TGTGCTAGCAGCCTTGAGTCAAGGGGTGGTGAGCAGTTCTTC
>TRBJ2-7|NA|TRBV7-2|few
CASSPSNGYEQYF
TGTGCCAGCAGCCCCTCTAATGGGTACGAGCAGTACTTC
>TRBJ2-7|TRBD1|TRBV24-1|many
CATSDLSTGRFHEQYF
TGTGCCACCAGTGATCTCTCGACAGGGAGATTCCACGAGCAGTACTTC
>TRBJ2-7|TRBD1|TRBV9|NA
CASSPGQGAVSYEQYF
TGTGCCAGCAGCCCGGGACAGGGGGCGGTTTCCTACGAGCAGTACTTC
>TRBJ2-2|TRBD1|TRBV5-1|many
CASSLVSGGNGELFF
TGCGCCAGCAGCTTGGTGTCAGGGGGCAACGGGGAGCTGTTTTTT
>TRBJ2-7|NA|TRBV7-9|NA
CASSLEDSFREQYF
TGTGCCAGCAGCTTAGAAGACTCGTTCCGCGAGCAGTACTTC
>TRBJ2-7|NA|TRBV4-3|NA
CASSRYKYGDEQYF
TGCGCCAGCAGCCGATATAAGTATGGGGACGAGCAGTACTTC
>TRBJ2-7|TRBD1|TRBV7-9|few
CASSLEERDRGNEQYF
TGTGCCAGCAGCTTAGAGGAAAGGGACAGGGGCAACGAGCAGTACTTC
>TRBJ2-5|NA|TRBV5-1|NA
CASSPTVTQETQYF
TGCGCCAGCAGCCCTACGGTCACACAAGAGACCCAGTACTTC
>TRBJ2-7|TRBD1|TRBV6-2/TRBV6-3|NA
CASRSGQGRNYEQYF
TGTGCCAGCAGATCCGGACAGGGTCGGAATTACGAGCAGTACTTC
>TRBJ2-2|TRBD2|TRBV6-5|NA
CASSYRLAGANTGELFF
TGTGCCAGCAGTTACCGACTAGCGGGCGCGAACACCGGGGAGCTGTTTTTT
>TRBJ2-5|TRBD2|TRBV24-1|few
CATSDGKAGVETQYF
TGTGCCACCAGTGATGGAAAAGCGGGAGTAGAGACCCAGTACTTC
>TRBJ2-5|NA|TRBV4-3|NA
CASSQGGYPQETQYF
TGCGCCAGCAGCCAAGGGGGGTATCCCCAAGAGACCCAGTACTTC
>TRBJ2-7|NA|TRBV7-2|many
CASSLAPYEQYF
TGTGCCAGCAGCTTAGCCCCCTACGAGCAGTACTTC
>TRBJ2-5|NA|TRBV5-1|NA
CASSFTSGRETQYF
TGCGCCAGCAGCTTTACTTCGGGGAGAGAGACCCAGTACTTC
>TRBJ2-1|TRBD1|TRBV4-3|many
CASSREDRDYNEQFF
TGCGCCAGCAGCCGAGAGGACAGGGACTACAATGAGCAGTTCTTC
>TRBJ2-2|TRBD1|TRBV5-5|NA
CASSSGTGYTGELFF
TGTGCCAGCAGCTCCGGGACAGGGTACACCGGGGAGCTGTTTTTT
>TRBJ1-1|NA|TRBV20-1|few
CSARGFAHLNTEAFF
TGCAGTGCTAGGGGCTTTGCCCACTTGAACACTGAAGCTTTCTTT
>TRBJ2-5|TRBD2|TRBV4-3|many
CASSQPGLQETQYF
TGCGCCAGCAGCCAACCGGGACTACAAGAGACCCAGTACTTC
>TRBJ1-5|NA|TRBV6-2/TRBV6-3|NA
CASSPSGLSNQPQHF
TGTGCCAGCAGTCCATCGGGACTTTCCAATCAGCCCCAGCATTTT
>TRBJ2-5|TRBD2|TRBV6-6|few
CASRLAGGGTQYF
TGTGCCAGCAGACTAGCGGGAGGTGGGACCCAGTACTTC
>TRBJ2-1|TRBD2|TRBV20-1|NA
CSAGPSVGGEQFF
TGCAGTGCTGGACCAAGCGTGGGGGGGGAGCAGTTCTTC
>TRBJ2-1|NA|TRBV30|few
CAWSGRGLAYNEQFF
TGTGCCTGGAGTGGTCGGGGCCTCGCCTACAATGAGCAGTTCTTC
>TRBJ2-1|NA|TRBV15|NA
CATSRGAGAYNEQFF
TGTGCCACCAGCAGGGGGGCGGGAGCCTACAATGAGCAGTTCTTC
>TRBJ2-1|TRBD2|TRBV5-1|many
CASSLLSLAGGHSYNEQFF
TGCGCCAGCAGCTTGTTATCCCTAGCGGGGGGGCATTCCTACAATGAGCAGTTCTTC
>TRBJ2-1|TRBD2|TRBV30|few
CAWVAGKTYNEQFF
TGTGCCTGGGTAGCGGGGAAAACTTACAATGAGCAGTTCTTC
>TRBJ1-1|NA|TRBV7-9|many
CASSPGVPNTEAFF
TGTGCCAGCAGCCCGGGGGTCCCGAACACTGAAGCTTTCTTT
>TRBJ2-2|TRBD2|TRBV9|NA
CASSGTRQWVAGAPGELFF
TGTGCCAGCAGCGGAACCAGACAGTGGGTAGCGGGAGCCCCCGGGGAGCTGTTTTTT
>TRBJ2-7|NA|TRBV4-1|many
CASSQGVRVAEQYF
TGCGCCAGCAGCCAAGGGGTTCGGGTTGCCGAGCAGTACTTC
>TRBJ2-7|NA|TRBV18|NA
CASSPAIRGDEQYF
TGTGCCAGCTCACCAGCCATCAGGGGGGACGAGCAGTACTTC
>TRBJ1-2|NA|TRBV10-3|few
CAISESDGAMGGYTF
TGTGCCATCAGTGAGTCCGACGGAGCGATGGGGGGCTACACCTTC
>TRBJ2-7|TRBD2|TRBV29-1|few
CSVFGRAYEQYF
TGCAGTGTTTTTGGGAGGGCCTACGAGCAGTACTTC
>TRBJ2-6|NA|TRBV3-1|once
CASSQGSRQRSGANVLTF
TGTGCCAGCAGCCAAGGGTCCAGACAGAGATCTGGGGCCAACGTCCTGACTTTC
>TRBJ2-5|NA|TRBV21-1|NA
CASSKASTGGEETQYF
TGTGCCAGCAGCAAAGCCTCGACAGGGGGCGAAGAGACCCAGTACTTC
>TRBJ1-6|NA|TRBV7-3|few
CASSLTGTGSPLHF
TGTGCCAGCAGCCTCACCGGGACTGGTTCACCCCTCCACTTT
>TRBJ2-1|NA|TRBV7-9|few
CASHDSGNTDYNEQFF
TGTGCCAGCCACGATAGCGGAAACACCGACTACAATGAGCAGTTCTTC
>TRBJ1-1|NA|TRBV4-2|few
CASSPGGETEAFF
TGTGCCAGCAGCCCAGGCGGGGAGACTGAAGCTTTCTTT
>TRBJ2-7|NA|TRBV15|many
CATSRDLGGPYEQYF
TGTGCCACCAGCAGAGATTTGGGCGGACCCTACGAGCAGTACTTC
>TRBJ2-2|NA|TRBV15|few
CATTLLRGEWTGELFF
TGTGCCACCACCCTACTAAGAGGGGAGTGGACCGGGGAGCTGTTTTTT
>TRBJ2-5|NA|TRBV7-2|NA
CASSLVGQKYQETQYF
TGTGCCAGCAGCTTAGTTGGACAGAAGTACCAAGAGACCCAGTACTTC
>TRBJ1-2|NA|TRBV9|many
CASSDPGLTPDGYTF
TGTGCCAGCAGCGACCCGGGGCTTACCCCCGATGGCTACACCTTC
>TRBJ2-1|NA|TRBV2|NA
CASSGDRHNEQFF
TGTGCCAGCAGTGGGGACCGACACAATGAGCAGTTCTTC
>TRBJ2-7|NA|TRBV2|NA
CASTRTSYEQYF
TGTGCCAGCACCCGAACTAGCTACGAGCAGTACTTC
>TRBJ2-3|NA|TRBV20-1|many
CSTLKTDTQYF
TGCAGTACCCTAAAAACAGATACGCAGTATTTT
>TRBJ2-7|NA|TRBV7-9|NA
CASSLGSCSFEQYF
TGTGCCAGCAGCTTAGGTAGCTGTAGTTTCGAGCAGTACTTC
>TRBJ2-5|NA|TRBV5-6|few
CASSLLGEEETQYF
TGTGCCAGCAGCTTGTTAGGGGAGGAAGAGACCCAGTACTTC